This T cell receptor beta chain was recovered during a study of blood T cell repertoires in COVID-19. The wider study: The study drew acute and convalescent COVID-19 samples from the United States, Italy and Spain. PBMCs, B-cell-depleted T cells, or T cells were the source of the cDNA or gDNA that made up the material.

Sequenced by immunoSEQ multiplex PCR; TCRdb stores in-frame clones only, minus some. This sample has just over 300,000 clones; over 85% occur once, and the top ten carry 1.8%. Trimming stripped 3 bases from V and 9 bases from J, with 8 bases between. The CDR3 is 11 residues long. CDR1 is MDHEN, CDR2 SYDVKM, per germline. Patients in Seattle were enrolled during active infection, then followed longitudinally. Specimen: peripheral blood. The chain couples TRBV28 to TRBJ1-1; perhaps TRBD1 as D (5 bases). The receptor's source is a woman aged 30 to 39 with COVID-19, enrolled during active disease. CDR3 sequence reads: CASSLNRKAFF. The CDR3 bases are TGTGCCAGCAGTTTGAACAGGAAAGCTTTCTTT.